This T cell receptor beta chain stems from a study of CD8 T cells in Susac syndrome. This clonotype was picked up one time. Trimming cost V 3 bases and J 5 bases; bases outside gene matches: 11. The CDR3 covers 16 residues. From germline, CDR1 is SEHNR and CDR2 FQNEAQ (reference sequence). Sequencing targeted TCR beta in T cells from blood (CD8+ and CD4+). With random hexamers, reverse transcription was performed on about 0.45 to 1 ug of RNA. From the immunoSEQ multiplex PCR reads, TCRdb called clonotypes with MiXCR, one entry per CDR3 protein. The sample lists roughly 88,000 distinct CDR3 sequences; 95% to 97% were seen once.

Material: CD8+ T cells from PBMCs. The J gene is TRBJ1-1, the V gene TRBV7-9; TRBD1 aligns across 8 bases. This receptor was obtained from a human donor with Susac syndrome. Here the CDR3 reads CASSFSPRTGSTEAFF. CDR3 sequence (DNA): TGTGCCAGCAGCTTCTCCCCCAGGACAGGGAGTACTGAAGCTTTCTTT.